These 21 T cell receptor beta chains were all obtained from the same sample, sequenced in a study of T cells in Graves' hyperthyroidism and ophthalmopathy. RNA transcripts provided the source from which TCR beta CDR3 regions were amplified. The TCR CDR3 was amplified in a first-round RT-PCR using the HTBI primer set. One entry per CDR3 protein, called by TCRdb with MiXCR from the multiplex PCR reads. This table has about 400,000 distinct CDR3 sequences, 15% appearing once. Sequences were obtained from blood. All receptors derive from a woman aged 25 to 39 with Graves' hyperthyroidism.

In its sample, this clonotype was seen many times. The chain joins TRBV10-3 to TRBJ2-7, with TRBD1 matching 10 bases. The CDR3 loop spans 15 amino acids. V shed 2 bases and J 2 bases; nucleotides not matched to a gene: 3. The germline gives CDR1 ENHRY, CDR2 SYGVKD. CDR3 protein: CAISEKGTGAYEQYF. In nucleotides, the CDR3 is TGTGCCATCAGTGAGAAAGGGACAGGGGCCTACGAGCAGTACTTC.

This clonotype was observed a few times. Given a much more abundant clone one base away, this may be a read error. The rearrangement joins TRBV28 to TRBJ2-1, with D possibly TRBD1 on 6 matching bases. CDR3 length equals 13 residues. V was trimmed by 5 bases and J by 8 bases, leaving 13 bases between them. CDR1 and CDR2 (germline): MDHEN, SYDVKM. CDR3 DNA: TGTGCCAGCAGTGCCGGGACAATCGATGAGCAGTTCTTC. Encoded protein: CASSAGTIDEQFF.

In this sample, this clonotype turned up many times. This chain uses TRBV7-9 with TRBJ1-1, with D perhaps TRBD1 (5 bases). CDR3 length: 15 amino acids. The V and J ends lost 1 base and 3 bases respectively, with 12 bases between them. Germline assignment: CDR1 SEHNR and CDR2 FQNEAQ (reference sequence). The CDR3 DNA reads TGTGCCAGCAGCTTAGGGGGGGTTAAGGACACTGAAGCTTTCTTT. It yields the protein CASSLGGVKDTEAFF.

The V call is TRBV3-1, the J call TRBJ2-1; TRBD2 matches at 7 bases. V gave up 4 bases and J gave up 10 bases; unmatched junction bases: 10. Germline V gene lookup returns CDR1 LGHDT and CDR2 YNNKEL (reference sequence). The CDR3 runs to 14 residues. The CDR3 sequence is CASSRGGDVREQFF. As DNA, the CDR3 is TGTGCCAGCAGCCGGGGGGGGGACGTGCGGGAGCAGTTCTTC.

The chain carries TRBV7-9 and TRBJ1-5; 8 bases line up with TRBD1. The CDR3 has 17 residues. Trimming removed 4 bases from V and 2 bases from J; junction bases left unmatched: 10. CDR1 and CDR2 from the germline V gene are SEHNR and FQNEAQ (reference sequence). For the CDR3, the DNA is TGTGCCAGCAGCTCAACGGACAGGGAACTTGGCAATCAGCCCCAGCATTTT. It codes for CASSSTDRELGNQPQHF.

This clonotype was seen repeatedly, ten times or more. This rearrangement joins TRBV7-2 to TRBJ1-2; D not certain. Germline values: CDR1 SGHTA, CDR2 FQGNSA. The CDR3 is 13 amino acids. V shed 0 bases and J shed 8 bases, with 10 bases lying between them. The DNA of the CDR3 is TGTGCCAGCAGCTTAGCGCAGGCCCTGGGCTACACCTTC. Protein: CASSLAQALGYTF.

Note on this clonotype: One end of the junction does not line up with germline, which may come from a read error. This rearrangement joins TRBV5-1 to TRBJ2-1; D possibly matches TRBD1 or TRBD2 (5 bases each). This CDR3 has 13 amino acids. From germline, CDR1 is SGHRS and CDR2 YFSETQ. The CDR3: CASSWDGYNEQLF. The CDR3 DNA reads TGCGCCAGCAGCTGGGACGGCTACAATGAGCAGCTCTTC.

This clonotype was observed at least ten times. The chain is built from TRBV20-1 and TRBJ2-7; the match to TRBD1 covers 7 bases. This CDR3 has 14 amino acids. Losses at the gene ends were 1 base for V and 2 bases for J; bases not matched to a gene: 5. Germline V CDR1 and CDR2: DFQATT, SNEGSKA (reference sequence). The CDR3 sequence is CSARVRQGAYEQYF. The CDR3 nucleotides read TGCAGTGCTAGAGTTCGGCAGGGGGCCTACGAGCAGTACTTC.

This clonotype was seen many times. This sequence joins TRBV5-1 and TRBJ2-3, with 9 bases identical to TRBD2. The ends lost 0 bases at V and 5 bases at J; junction bases unmatched: 10. Germline V gene data show CDR1 as SGHRS and CDR2 as YFSETQ. CDR3 length: 17 amino acids. The CDR3 nucleotides are TGCGCCAGCAGCTTGGCCAGCGGGGGGACCTCAGGAGATACGCAGTATTTT. This encodes CASSLASGGTSGDTQYF.

This clonotype was found many times. This chain links TRBV3-1 with TRBJ1-4, with TRBD1 matching over 7 bases. From germline, CDR1 is LGHDT and CDR2 YNNKEL (reference sequence). Trimming took 1 base from V and 4 from J; bases not matched to a gene: 3. This CDR3 comprises 15 residues. CDR3 in DNA: TGTGCCAGCAGCCAAGGGGGACAGTTTAATGAAAAACTGTTTTTT. Amino acids: CASSQGGQFNEKLFF.

This clonotype has a count of ten or more. The V and J genes are TRBV27 and TRBJ2-5; D remains ambiguous. The CDR3 totals 15 residues. In germline, CDR1 is MNHEY, CDR2 SMNVEV (reference sequence). The V and J ends lost 6 bases and 2 bases respectively, with 16 bases between them. CDR3 sequence reads: CASREVPRVQETQYF. The CDR3 DNA is TGTGCCAGCAGAGAAGTGCCCAGAGTACAAGAGACCCAGTACTTC.

The chain employs TRBV19 and TRBJ2-1; no firm D call. The CDR3 loop spans 13 amino acids. Germline lookup yields CDR1 LNHDA and CDR2 SQIVND (reference sequence). The ends were cut back, 5 bases at V and 7 bases at J, with 12 bases in the middle. The DNA of the CDR3 is TGTGCCAGTAGTGTCGGTCTCCTTAATGAGCAGTTCTTC. This gives the protein CASSVGLLNEQFF.

The V and J genes are TRBV2 and TRBJ1-3; 7 nucleotides agree with TRBD1. From germline, CDR1 is SNHLY and CDR2 FYNNEI. The length of the CDR3 is 16 residues. The trim removed 2 bases at V and 0 bases at J, leaving 4 bases unmatched. The CDR3 bases are TGTGCCAGCAGTGAAACTCAGGGGGACTCTGGAAACACCATATATTTT. It translates to CASSETQGDSGNTIYF.

The chain links TRBV20-1 to TRBJ1-1, with TRBD1 as a possible D gene (6 bases). The length of the CDR3 is 16 residues. Looked up from germline, CDR1 is DFQATT and CDR2 is SNEGSKA (reference sequence). V lost 7 bases and J 4 bases, leaving 25 bases between the germline ends. This CDR3 is CSVNRAGGNSSTEAFF. CDR3 DNA: TGCAGTGTTAACAGGGCCGGCGGGAATTCAAGCACTGAAGCTTTCTTT.

This clonotype showed up many times. J is TRBJ1-1 and V is TRBV13; a weak D match, TRBD1 (6 bases). V gave up 1 base and J gave up 8 bases, with 11 bases separating them. This CDR3 has 13 amino acids. CDR1 PRHDT and CDR2 FYEKMQ come from the germline V gene (reference sequence). Here the CDR3 reads CASSLEVQGEAFF. The CDR3 DNA follows: TGTGCCAGCAGCTTAGAGGTACAGGGAGAAGCTTTCTTT.

The chain is built from TRBV29-1 and TRBJ2-2; 7 positions match TRBD1. The CDR3 totals 14 residues. Germline CDR1 and CDR2: SQVTM and ANQGSEA. V lost 2 bases and J lost 6; bases outside the gene matches: 6. CDR3 nucleotides: TGCAGCGTTGAAAGGGACAGAGGGCCCGGGGAGCTGTTTTTT. Protein product: CSVERDRGPGELFF.

Note on this clonotype: A much larger clone differs by one base, so this may be a read error. The genes are TRBV4-1 and TRBJ1-5; 7 nucleotides agree with TRBD1. The CDR3 spans 15 residues. Germline CDR1 and CDR2: MGHRA and YSYEKL. Trimming at V came to 6 bases and at J to 0 bases, leaving 5 bases not matched to a gene. The CDR3 sequence is CASRGTVNSNQPQHF. The CDR3 nucleotides are TGCGCCAGCAGGGGGACAGTGAATAGCAATCAGCCCCAGCATTTT.

The rearrangement uses TRBV29-1 and TRBJ2-7, with TRBD2 matching over 14 bases. Trimming cost V 5 bases and J 5 bases; bases outside gene matches: 5. Germline values: CDR1 SQVTM, CDR2 ANQGSEA. The CDR3 totals 14 residues. CDR3 sequence (DNA): TGCAGCGTTAAGGGGACTAGCGGGAGCCACGAGCAGTACTTC. This translates into CSVKGTSGSHEQYF.

This clonotype was observed many times. The chain joins TRBV7-9 to TRBJ2-3; D is perhaps TRBD1 (5 bases). From germline, CDR1 is SEHNR and CDR2 FQNEAQ (reference sequence). Trimming took 8 bases from V and 4 from J, leaving 16 bases between them. The CDR3 runs to 14 residues. The DNA of the CDR3 is TGTGCCAGCGGGGCCCAGACGTCTGCAGATACGCAGTATTTT. Its protein is CASGAQTSADTQYF.

V is TRBV20-1 and J is TRBJ2-1, with 8 bases lining up with TRBD2. The germline CDR1 and CDR2 sequences are DFQATT and SNEGSKA (reference sequence). CDR3 length: 13 amino acids. V lost 3 bases and J lost 8; bases outside the gene matches: 6. CDR3 protein: CSASDSGSYEQFF. The DNA of the CDR3 is TGCAGTGCTAGTGACAGCGGGAGCTATGAGCAGTTCTTC.

This clonotype was observed a handful of times. This chain joins TRBV7-2 and TRBJ2-6, with 10 bases lining up with TRBD2. From germline, CDR1 is SGHTA and CDR2 FQGNSA. There are 17 residues in the CDR3. V lost 1 base and J lost 1; bases outside the gene matches: 1. The CDR3 DNA reads TGTGCCAGCAGCTTAGATAGCGGGGGGTCTGGGGCCAACGTCCTGACTTTC. It translates to CASSLDSGGSGANVLTF.